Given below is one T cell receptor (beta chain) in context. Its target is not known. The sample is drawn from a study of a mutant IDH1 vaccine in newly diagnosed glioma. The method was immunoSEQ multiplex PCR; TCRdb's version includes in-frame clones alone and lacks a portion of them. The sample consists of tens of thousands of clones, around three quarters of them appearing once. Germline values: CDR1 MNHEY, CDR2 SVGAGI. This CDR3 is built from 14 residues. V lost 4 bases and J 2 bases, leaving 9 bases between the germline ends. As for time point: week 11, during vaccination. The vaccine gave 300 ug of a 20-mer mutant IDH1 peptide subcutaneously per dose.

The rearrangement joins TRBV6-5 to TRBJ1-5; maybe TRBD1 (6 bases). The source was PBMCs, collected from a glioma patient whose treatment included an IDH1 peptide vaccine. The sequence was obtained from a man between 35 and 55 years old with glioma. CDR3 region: CASSLQGRNQPQHF. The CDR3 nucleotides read TGTGCCAGCAGTTTACAGGGCCGCAATCAGCCCCAGCATTTT.